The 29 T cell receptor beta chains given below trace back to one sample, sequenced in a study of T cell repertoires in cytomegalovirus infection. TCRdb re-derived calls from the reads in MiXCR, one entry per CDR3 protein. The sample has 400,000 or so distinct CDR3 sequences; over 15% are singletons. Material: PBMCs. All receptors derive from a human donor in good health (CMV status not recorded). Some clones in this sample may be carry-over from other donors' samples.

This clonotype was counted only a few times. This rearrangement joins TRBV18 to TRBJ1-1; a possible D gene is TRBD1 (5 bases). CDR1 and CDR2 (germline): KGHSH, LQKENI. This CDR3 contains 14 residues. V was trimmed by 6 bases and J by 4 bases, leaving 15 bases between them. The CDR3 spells CASSPDRVITEAFF. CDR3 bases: TGTGCCAGCTCGCCAGACAGAGTGATCACTGAAGCTTTCTTT.

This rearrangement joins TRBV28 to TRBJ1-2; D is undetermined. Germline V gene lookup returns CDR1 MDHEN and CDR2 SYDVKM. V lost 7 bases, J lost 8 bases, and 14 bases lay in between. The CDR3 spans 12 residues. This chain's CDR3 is CASMRESEGYTF. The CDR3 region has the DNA TGTGCCAGCATGAGGGAATCAGAAGGCTACACCTTC.

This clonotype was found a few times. The chain's CDR3 is CATLTSGTDTQYF. In DNA form, the CDR3 reads TGTGCCACCCTGACTAGCGGCACAGATACGCAGTATTTT. This chain joins TRBV12-3 or TRBV12-4 and TRBJ2-3; 8 bases map to TRBD2. CDR3 size: 13 residues. Losses at the gene ends were 10 bases for V and 1 base for J; bases not matched to a gene: 4.

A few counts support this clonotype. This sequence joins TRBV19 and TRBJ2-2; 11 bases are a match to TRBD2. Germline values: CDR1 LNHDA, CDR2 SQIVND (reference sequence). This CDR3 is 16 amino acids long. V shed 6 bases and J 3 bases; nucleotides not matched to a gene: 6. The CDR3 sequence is CASRNLAGGHTGELFF. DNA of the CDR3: TGTGCCAGTAGGAATCTAGCGGGAGGCCACACCGGGGAGCTGTTTTTT.

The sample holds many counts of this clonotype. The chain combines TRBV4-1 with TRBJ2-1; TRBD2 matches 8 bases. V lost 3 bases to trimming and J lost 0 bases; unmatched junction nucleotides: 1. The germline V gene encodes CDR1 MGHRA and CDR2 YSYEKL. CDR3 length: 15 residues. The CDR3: CASSHREGSYNEQFF. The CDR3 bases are TGCGCCAGCAGCCACCGGGAGGGCTCCTACAATGAGCAGTTCTTC.

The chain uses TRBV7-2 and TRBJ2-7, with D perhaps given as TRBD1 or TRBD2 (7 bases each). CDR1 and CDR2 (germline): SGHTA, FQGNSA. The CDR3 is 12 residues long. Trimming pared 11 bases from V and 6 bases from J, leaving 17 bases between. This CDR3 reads CASGGGLGEQYF. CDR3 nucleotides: TGTGCCTCAGGGGGGGGGCTGGGCGAGCAGTACTTC.

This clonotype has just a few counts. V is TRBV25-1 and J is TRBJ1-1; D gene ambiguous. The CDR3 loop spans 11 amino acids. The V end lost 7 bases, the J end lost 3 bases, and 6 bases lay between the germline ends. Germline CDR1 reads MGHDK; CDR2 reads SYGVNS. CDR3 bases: TGTGCCAGCATCATGGACACTGAAGCTTTCTTT. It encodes CASIMDTEAFF.

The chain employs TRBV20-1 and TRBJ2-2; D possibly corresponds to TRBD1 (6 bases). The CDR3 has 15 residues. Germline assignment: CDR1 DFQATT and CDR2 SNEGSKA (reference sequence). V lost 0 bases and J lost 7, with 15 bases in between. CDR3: CSARDPTGRVGELFF. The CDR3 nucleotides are TGCAGTGCTAGAGATCCCACAGGGCGGGTCGGGGAGCTGTTTTTT.

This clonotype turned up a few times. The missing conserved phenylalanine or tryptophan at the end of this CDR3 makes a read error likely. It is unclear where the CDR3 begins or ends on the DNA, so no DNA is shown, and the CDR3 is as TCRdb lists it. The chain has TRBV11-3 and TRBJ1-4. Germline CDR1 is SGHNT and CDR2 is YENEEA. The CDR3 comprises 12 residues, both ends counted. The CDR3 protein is CASRRDGLLSEI.

CDR3 region: CASTDSRNQGEQYF. CDR3 DNA sequence: TGTGCCAGCACCGACTCTCGGAACCAAGGCGAGCAGTACTTC. The chain couples TRBV7-2 to TRBJ2-7; D is undetermined. V was trimmed by 7 bases and J by 6 bases, leaving 19 bases between them. Germline CDR1 is SGHTA and CDR2 is FQGNSA. The CDR3 has 14 residues.

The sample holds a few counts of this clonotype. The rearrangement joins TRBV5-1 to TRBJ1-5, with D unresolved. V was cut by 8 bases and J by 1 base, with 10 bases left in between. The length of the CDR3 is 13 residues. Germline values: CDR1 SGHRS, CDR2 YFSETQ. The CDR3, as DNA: TGCGCCAGTTGGAAGGGAAGCAATCAGCCCCAGCATTTT. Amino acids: CASWKGSNQPQHF.

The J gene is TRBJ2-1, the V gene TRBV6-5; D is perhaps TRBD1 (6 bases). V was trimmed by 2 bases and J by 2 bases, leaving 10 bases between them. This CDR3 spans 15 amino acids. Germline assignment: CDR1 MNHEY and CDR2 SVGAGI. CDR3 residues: CASSYTDSPYNEQFF. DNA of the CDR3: TGTGCCAGCAGTTACACGGACAGCCCCTACAATGAGCAGTTCTTC.

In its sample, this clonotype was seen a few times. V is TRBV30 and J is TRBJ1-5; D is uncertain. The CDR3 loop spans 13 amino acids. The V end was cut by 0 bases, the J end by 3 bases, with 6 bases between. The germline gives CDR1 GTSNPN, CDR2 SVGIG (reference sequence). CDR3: CAWSVQNNQPQHF. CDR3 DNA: TGTGCCTGGAGTGTTCAGAACAATCAGCCCCAGCATTTT.

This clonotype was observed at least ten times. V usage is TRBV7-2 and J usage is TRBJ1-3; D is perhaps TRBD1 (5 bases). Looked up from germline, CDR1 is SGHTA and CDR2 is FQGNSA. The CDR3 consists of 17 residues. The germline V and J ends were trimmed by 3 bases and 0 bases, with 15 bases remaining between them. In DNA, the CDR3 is TGTGCCAGCAGCTTTGCGGGGGGTATCTCCTCTGGAAACACCATATATTTT. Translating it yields CASSFAGGISSGNTIYF.

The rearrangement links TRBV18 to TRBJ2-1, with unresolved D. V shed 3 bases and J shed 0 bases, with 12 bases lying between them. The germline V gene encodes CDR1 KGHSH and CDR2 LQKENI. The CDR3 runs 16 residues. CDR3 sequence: CASSPPGVSSYNEQFF. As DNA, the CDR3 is TGTGCCAGCTCACCCCCAGGTGTGTCCTCCTACAATGAGCAGTTCTTC.

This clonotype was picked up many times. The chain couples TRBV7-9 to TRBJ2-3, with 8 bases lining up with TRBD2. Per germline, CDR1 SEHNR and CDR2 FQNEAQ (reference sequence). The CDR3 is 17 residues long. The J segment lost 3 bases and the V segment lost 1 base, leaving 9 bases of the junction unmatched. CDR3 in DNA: TGTGCCAGCAGCTTAGACGAGTGGGGACTAGTGACAGATACGCAGTATTTT. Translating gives CASSLDEWGLVTDTQYF. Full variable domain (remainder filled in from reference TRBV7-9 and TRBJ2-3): DTGVSQNPRHKITKRGQNVTFRCDPISEHNRLYWYRQTLGQGPEFLTYFQNEAQLEKSRLLSDRFSAERPKGSFSTLEIQRTEQGDSAMYLCASSLDEWGLVTDTQYFGPGTRLTVL.

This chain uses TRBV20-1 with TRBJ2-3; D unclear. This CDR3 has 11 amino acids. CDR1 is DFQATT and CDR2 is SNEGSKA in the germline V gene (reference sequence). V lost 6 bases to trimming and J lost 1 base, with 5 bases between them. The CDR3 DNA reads TGCAGTGCGAGCGGCACAGATACGCAGTATTTT. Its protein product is CSASGTDTQYF.

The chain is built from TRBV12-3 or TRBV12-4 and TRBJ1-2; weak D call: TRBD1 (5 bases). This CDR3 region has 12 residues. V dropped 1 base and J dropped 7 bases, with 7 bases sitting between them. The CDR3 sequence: CASSLERGGYTF. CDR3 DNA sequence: TGTGCCAGCAGTTTAGAGAGGGGTGGCTACACCTTC.

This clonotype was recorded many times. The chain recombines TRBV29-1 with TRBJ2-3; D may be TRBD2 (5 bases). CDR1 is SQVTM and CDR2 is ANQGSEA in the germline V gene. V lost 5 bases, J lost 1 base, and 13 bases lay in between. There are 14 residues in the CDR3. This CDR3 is CSVRGLTGTDTQYF. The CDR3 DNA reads TGCAGCGTTCGCGGACTGACCGGCACAGATACGCAGTATTTT.

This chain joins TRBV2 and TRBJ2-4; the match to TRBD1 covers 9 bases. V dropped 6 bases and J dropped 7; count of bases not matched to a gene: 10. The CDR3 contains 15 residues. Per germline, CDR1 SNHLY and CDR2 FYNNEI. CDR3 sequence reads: CASRATGTGPNIQYF. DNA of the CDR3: TGTGCCAGCAGAGCAACCGGGACAGGGCCCAACATTCAGTACTTC.

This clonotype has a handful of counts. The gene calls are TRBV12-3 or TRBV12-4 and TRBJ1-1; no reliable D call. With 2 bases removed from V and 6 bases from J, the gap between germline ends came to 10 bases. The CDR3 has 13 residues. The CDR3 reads CASSLKETAEAFF. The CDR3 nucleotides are TGTGCCAGCAGTTTAAAGGAGACGGCTGAAGCTTTCTTT.

The CDR3 DNA reads as TGTGCCACCAGCATCAGAGGAGGTGGGCAAGAGACCCAGTACTTC. Encoded protein: CATSIRGGGQETQYF. V gene TRBV15 combines with J gene TRBJ2-5, with D tentatively TRBD2 (5 bases). The germline V and J ends were trimmed by 4 bases and 2 bases, with 14 bases remaining between them. Per the germline V gene, CDR1 is LNHNV and CDR2 is YYDKDF (reference sequence). The CDR3 loop spans 15 amino acids.

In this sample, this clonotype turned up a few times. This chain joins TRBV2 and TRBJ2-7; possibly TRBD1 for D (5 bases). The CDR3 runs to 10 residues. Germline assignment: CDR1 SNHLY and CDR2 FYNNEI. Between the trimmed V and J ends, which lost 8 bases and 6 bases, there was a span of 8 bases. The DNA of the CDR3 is TGTGCCAGCGGGGCGGCCGAGCAGTACTTC. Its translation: CASGAAEQYF.

CDR3 in DNA: TGTGCCAGCAGTTTGGGGGACAGGGTAGTGACTGAAGCTTTCTTT. This encodes CASSLGDRVVTEAFF. The genes are TRBV12-3 or TRBV12-4 and TRBJ1-1; 9 bases are a match to TRBD1. The CDR3 length is 15 residues. J lost 5 bases, V lost 3 bases, and 7 bases had no gene match.

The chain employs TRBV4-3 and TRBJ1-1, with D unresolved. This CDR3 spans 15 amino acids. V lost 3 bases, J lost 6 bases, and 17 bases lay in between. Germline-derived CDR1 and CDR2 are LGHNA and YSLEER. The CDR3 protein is CASSHGRESYSEAFF. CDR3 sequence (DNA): TGCGCCAGCAGCCATGGACGGGAATCCTACTCTGAAGCTTTCTTT.

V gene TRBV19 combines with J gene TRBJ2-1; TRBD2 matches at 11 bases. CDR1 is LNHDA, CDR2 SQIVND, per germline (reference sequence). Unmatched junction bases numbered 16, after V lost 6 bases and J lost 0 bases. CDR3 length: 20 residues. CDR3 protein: CASRPSPGTSGESSYNEQFF. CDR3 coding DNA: TGTGCCAGTAGACCCTCTCCCGGGACTAGCGGTGAAAGCTCCTACAATGAGCAGTTCTTC. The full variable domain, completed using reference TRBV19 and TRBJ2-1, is DGGITQSPKYLFRKEGQNVTLSCEQNLNHDAMYWYRQDPGQGLRLIYYSQIVNDFQKGDIAEGYSVSREKKESFPLTVTSAQKNPTAFYLCASRPSPGTSGESSYNEQFFGPGTRLTVL.

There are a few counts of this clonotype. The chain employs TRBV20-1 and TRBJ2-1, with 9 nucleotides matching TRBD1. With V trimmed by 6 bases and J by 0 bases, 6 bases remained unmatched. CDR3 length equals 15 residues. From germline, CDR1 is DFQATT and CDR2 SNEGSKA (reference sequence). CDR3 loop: CSAQAGQGSYNEQFF. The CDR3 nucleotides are TGCAGTGCCCAAGCGGGACAGGGCTCCTACAATGAGCAGTTCTTC.

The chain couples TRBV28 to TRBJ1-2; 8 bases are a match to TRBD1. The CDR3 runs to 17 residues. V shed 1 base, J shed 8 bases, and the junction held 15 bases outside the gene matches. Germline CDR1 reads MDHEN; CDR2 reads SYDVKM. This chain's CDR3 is CASSLLQAGGALGGYTF. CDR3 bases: TGTGCCAGCAGTTTATTGCAGGCAGGGGGCGCTCTGGGGGGCTACACCTTC.

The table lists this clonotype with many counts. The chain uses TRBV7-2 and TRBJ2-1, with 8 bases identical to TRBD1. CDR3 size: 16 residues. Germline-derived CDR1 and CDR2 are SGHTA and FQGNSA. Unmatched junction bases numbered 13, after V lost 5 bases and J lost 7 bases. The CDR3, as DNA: TGTGCCAGCAGCCCCCGACCGAACAGGGGGTATAATGAGCAGTTCTTC. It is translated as CASSPRPNRGYNEQFF.